This T cell receptor beta chain was recorded in a study of T cells in Graves' hyperthyroidism and ophthalmopathy. Study context: Peripheral blood draws took place at initial diagnosis, ahead of any treatment.

The cohort's ophthalmopathy patients, a group with duration under 3 months, had a Clinical Activity Score of at least 3 and a NOSPECS grade of at least 4. This clonotype has ten or more counts. Germline CDR1 and CDR2: SGHRS and YFSETQ. There are 13 residues in the CDR3. Losses at the gene ends were 5 bases for V and 8 bases for J; bases not matched to a gene: 7. RNA transcripts yielded amplified TCR beta CDR3 regions. TCR CDR3 underwent first-round RT-PCR with the HTBI primer set. TCRdb reprocessed the multiplex PCR reads via MiXCR and lists one record per CDR3 protein. The sample has roughly 650,000 distinct CDR3 sequences; 16% are singletons.

This sequence joins TRBV5-1 and TRBJ1-2; TRBD1 matches 9 bases. This TCR was sampled from a woman between 35 and 50 years old with Graves' ophthalmopathy. Sample: blood. The CDR3 DNA reads as TGCGCCAGCAGTCCTACAGGGGGCCAAGGCTACACCTTC. Encoded protein: CASSPTGGQGYTF.